The 13 T cell receptor beta chains below come from one sample, sequenced in a study of shared clonotypes between healthy human individuals. Profiling relied on immunoSEQ multiplex PCR, and the TCRdb table lists in-frame clones only, not all of them. The repertoire holds hundreds of thousands of clones, less than 98% seen once, with 0.057% in the top ten. What was sequenced was naive CD4+ T cells sorted from blood. Subset in this sample: CD45RA+ positively selected. The receptors derive from a woman aged 30 to 39 in good health.

This chain connects TRBV7-3 to TRBJ2-2; the match to TRBD1 covers 7 bases. Germline CDR1 reads SGHTA; CDR2 reads FQGTGA. Trimming took 5 bases from V and 5 from J; bases not matched to a gene: 5. The CDR3 is made up of 14 amino acids. This CDR3 reads CASSPKQGTGELFF. The CDR3 bases are TGTGCCAGCAGCCCCAAACAGGGGACCGGGGAGCTGTTTTTT. The variable domain in full, completed from reference TRBV7-3 and TRBJ2-2, reads GAGVSQTPSNKVTEKGKYVELRCDPISGHTALYWYRQSLGQGPEFLIYFQGTGAADDSGLPNDRFFAVRPEGSVSTLKIQRTERGDSAVYLCASSPKQGTGELFFGEGSRLTVL.

As DNA, the CDR3 is TGTGCCAGCAGCAACGGACAGGGAATATACGGCTACACCTTC. Its protein is CASSNGQGIYGYTF. The rearrangement joins TRBV5-4 to TRBJ1-2, with 8 nucleotides matching TRBD1. In germline, CDR1 is SGHNT, CDR2 YYREEE (reference sequence). V was pared by 4 bases and J by 8 bases, with 10 bases of the junction left unmatched. The CDR3 is 14 amino acids.

The chain carries TRBV5-8 and TRBJ1-2, with a tentative D call TRBD1 (5 bases). The length of the CDR3 is 14 residues. Trimming took 4 bases from V and 4 from J, leaving 14 bases between them. Germline CDR1 is SGHTS and CDR2 is YDEGEE. The CDR3 region has the DNA TGTGCCAGCAGCAGCAAGACAGAACCCTATGGCTACACCTTC. It encodes CASSSKTEPYGYTF.

The chain carries TRBV10-1 and TRBJ2-7; D is ambiguous. CDR1 and CDR2 (germline): WNHNN, SYGVQD (reference sequence). The length of the CDR3 is 12 residues. Deletions cut 6 bases from V and 3 bases from J, with 9 bases between. This CDR3 reads CASSDDIYEQYF. In DNA, the CDR3 is TGCGCCAGCAGCGACGACATCTACGAGCAGTACTTC.

In the case of this clone: This CDR3 is also generated by other DNA sequences in the sample. This chain links TRBV19 with TRBJ1-5, with D perhaps TRBD1 (5 bases). The CDR3 consists of 14 residues. Per the germline V gene, CDR1 is LNHDA and CDR2 is SQIVND (reference sequence). V was pared by 9 bases and J by 7 bases, with 19 bases between. DNA for the CDR3: TGTGCCAGCTCAGGGACCGCATTGGGGCAGCCCCAGCATTTT. It translates to CASSGTALGQPQHF.

The J gene is TRBJ2-1, the V gene TRBV11-2; a possible D gene is TRBD1 (6 bases). The V end was cut by 3 bases, the J end by 3 bases, with 18 bases between. Germline V gene data show CDR1 as SGHAT and CDR2 as FQNNGV. This CDR3 is 17 amino acids long. This chain's CDR3 is CASSLGASGVGYNEQFF. Written as DNA, the CDR3 is TGTGCCAGCAGCTTGGGTGCCTCAGGGGTAGGCTACAATGAGCAGTTCTTC. Together with reference TRBV11-2 and TRBJ2-1, the CDR3 gives the full variable domain: EAGVAQSPRYKIIEKRQSVAFWCNPISGHATLYWYQQILGQGPKLLIQFQNNGVVDDSQLPKDRFSAERLKGVDSTLKIQPAKLEDSAVYLCASSLGASGVGYNEQFFGPGTRLTVL.

The rearrangement joins TRBV11-3 to TRBJ2-7; TRBD1 aligns across 9 bases. This CDR3 is built from 14 residues. Germline CDR1 and CDR2: SGHNT and YENEEA. The trim removed 5 bases at V and 5 bases at J, leaving 7 bases unmatched. The CDR3 reads CASSPGDRVNEQYF. In nucleotides, the CDR3 is TGTGCCAGCAGCCCTGGGGACAGGGTTAACGAGCAGTACTTC.

The genes are TRBV2 and TRBJ2-5, with 9 bases that match TRBD2. The DNA end is more similar to TRBJ2-7, so the J call may be wrong. Germline loops: CDR1 SNHLY, CDR2 FYNNEI. This CDR3 is built from 17 residues. The CDR3 spells CASRERIAGERLYEQYF. DNA of the CDR3: TGTGCCAGCAGGGAGAGGATAGCGGGAGAAAGACTCTACGAGCAGTACTTC.

CDR3 nucleotides: TGCGCCAGCAGCCCAGGACTAGCAGCCTACGAGCAGTACTTC. Encoded protein: CASSPGLAAYEQYF. The rearrangement joins TRBV4-1 to TRBJ2-7; 8 bases align to TRBD2. In germline, CDR1 is MGHRA, CDR2 YSYEKL. The CDR3 runs to 14 residues. The junction had 4 bases not matched to a gene; V was cut back by 4 bases and J by 2 bases.

V is TRBV7-6 and J is TRBJ2-1; D is tentatively TRBD1 or TRBD2 (5 bases each). The CDR3 contains 14 residues. CDR1 is SGHVS, CDR2 FNYEAQ, per germline. V was shortened by 3 bases and J by 3 bases, with 9 bases between the two germline ends. The CDR3 DNA is TGTGCCAGCAGCTTCGGGGCCGACTACAATGAGCAGTTCTTC. Protein product: CASSFGADYNEQFF.

This chain connects TRBV5-1 to TRBJ2-7, with TRBD1 matching 7 bases. The CDR3 runs 13 residues. Germline V gene sequence: CDR1 SGHRS, CDR2 YFSETQ. V was clipped by 4 bases and J by 4 bases; unmatched bases: 5. The CDR3 here is CASSENRGYEQYF. The CDR3 nucleotides are TGCGCCAGCAGCGAGAACAGGGGATACGAGCAGTACTTC.

The chain combines TRBV29-1 with TRBJ1-4; 8 nucleotides line up with TRBD1. Germline V gene sequence: CDR1 SQVTM, CDR2 ANQGSEA. This CDR3 region has 13 residues. Trimming removed 5 bases from V and 8 bases from J; junction bases left unmatched: 7. CDR3: CSVTRQGLEKLFF. The DNA for the CDR3 is TGCAGCGTTACACGACAGGGGCTGGAAAAACTGTTTTTT.

This sequence joins TRBV28 and TRBJ1-2; D is possibly TRBD1 (5 bases). The CDR3 covers 11 residues. V lost 4 bases and J 8 bases, leaving 8 bases between the germline ends. Per the germline V gene, CDR1 is MDHEN and CDR2 is SYDVKM. CDR3 coding DNA: TGTGCCAGCAGTTCAGGGTTCGGCTACACCTTC. Encoded protein: CASSSGFGYTF.